This is a list of T cell receptor beta chains from one sample in a study of cytomegalovirus exposure and HLA in healthy donors. Libraries were prepared by immunoSEQ multiplex PCR; TCRdb keeps only in-frame clonotypes and omits some of them. The profile covers some 120,000 clones, with less than 85% appearing a single time and over 2% taken by the ten largest. What was sequenced was PBMCs. These receptors were taken from a woman aged 40 to 50 in good health and CMV-seropositive. CDR3s include the opening cysteine and the closing phenylalanine or tryptophan. The D gene is left open where the match is weak. Only part of the rows carry a size: once, few, many, or a class if the clone is expanded.

V	J	D	size	CDR3	DNA
TRBV7-8	TRBJ2-1	TRBD2	-	CASSLDSLGLAHEQFF	TGTGCCAGCAGCCTGGATTCTCTGGGACTAGCACATGAGCAGTTCTTC
TRBV4-1	TRBJ1-1	-	-	CASSQPTSTANTEAFF	TGCGCCAGCAGCCAACCTACCTCGACAGCCAACACTGAAGCTTTCTTT
TRBV30	TRBJ1-1	-	-	CAWSGDSNTEAFF	TGTGCCTGGAGTGGTGACAGTAACACTGAAGCTTTCTTT
TRBV10-3	TRBJ1-1	TRBD1	-	CAIRGQGEAFF	TGTGCCATCAGGGGACAGGGTGAAGCTTTCTTT
TRBV5-1	TRBJ2-1	-	-	CASSPAQGRNEQFF	TGCGCCAGCAGCCCTGCTCAGGGGCGTAATGAGCAGTTCTTC
TRBV6-6	TRBJ2-3	TRBD2	-	CASSTGGRADTQYF	TGTGCCAGCAGTACGGGGGGGCGTGCAGATACGCAGTATTTT
TRBV28	TRBJ2-3	TRBD2	-	CASTRTSLGTDTQYF	TGTGCCAGCACCCGGACTAGCCTTGGGACAGATACGCAGTATTTT
TRBV7-3	TRBJ2-7	-	-	CTIHGRGRVYEQYF	TGTACCATCCACGGGCGGGGGCGAGTCTACGAGCAGTACTTC
TRBV6-1	TRBJ2-7	TRBD2	once	CASPPSGRSYEQYF	TGTGCCAGCCCTCCTAGCGGGAGATCCTACGAGCAGTACTTC
TRBV7-9	TRBJ2-5	-	-	CASSLAASDQETQYF	TGTGCCAGCAGCTTAGCGGCTAGCGATCAAGAGACCCAGTACTTC
TRBV7-2	TRBJ2-1	-	-	CASTQAASTNNEQFF	TGTGCCAGCACTCAGGCGGCTAGCACGAACAATGAGCAGTTCTTC
TRBV4-3	TRBJ2-3	-	-	CASSQGANSLSTDTQYF	TGCGCCAGCAGCCAAGGAGCAAATAGCTTGAGCACAGATACGCAGTATTTT
TRBV6-6	TRBJ2-7	TRBD1	once	CASTVGQGYYEQYF	TGTGCCAGCACTGTCGGACAGGGGTACTACGAGCAGTACTTC
TRBV19	TRBJ1-1	-	-	CASSIPGMNTEAFF	TGTGCCAGTAGTATTCCCGGGATGAACACTGAAGCTTTCTTT
TRBV4-1	TRBJ1-4	-	few	CASSQDLGTGQNEKLFF	TGCGCCAGCAGCCAAGATCTCGGCACAGGTCAAAATGAAAAACTGTTTTTT
TRBV6-5	TRBJ2-5	-	-	CASSSGLGQETQYF	TGTGCCAGCAGTTCCGGACTGGGTCAAGAGACCCAGTACTTC
TRBV5-1	TRBJ2-5	TRBD2	-	CASSLGAGGPGETQYF	TGCGCCAGCAGCCTGGGAGCGGGGGGCCCGGGTGAGACCCAGTACTTC
TRBV11-2	TRBJ1-2	-	few	CASSLQGRTYGYTF	TGTGCCAGCAGCTTGCAGGGGCGAACCTATGGCTACACCTTC
TRBV30	TRBJ1-1	TRBD1	few	CAWIPGGTEAFF	TGTGCCTGGATACCAGGGGGGACTGAAGCTTTCTTT
TRBV6-1	TRBJ2-2	TRBD2	-	CASSEREGTGELFF	TGTGCCAGCAGTGAACGGGAGGGAACCGGGGAGCTGTTTTTT
TRBV6-1	TRBJ2-7	-	few	CASSGESGFSYEQYF	TGTGCCAGCAGTGGCGAATCGGGGTTCTCCTACGAGCAGTACTTC
TRBV6-4	TRBJ1-1	-	-	CASSSGANTEAFF	TGTGCCAGCAGTTCAGGGGCGAACACTGAAGCTTTCTTT
TRBV7-3	TRBJ2-1	-	-	CASSLQQGEQFF	TGTGCCAGCAGCTTACAACAGGGCGAGCAGTTCTTC
TRBV7-9	TRBJ1-1	TRBD1	once	CASSLGTGTAAREAFF	TGTGCCAGCAGCTTGGGGACCGGGACAGCGGCCCGTGAAGCTTTCTTT
TRBV18	TRBJ1-4	-	-	CASSRSGVDEKLFF	TGTGCCAGCTCACGTAGCGGGGTGGATGAAAAACTGTTTTTT
TRBV5-4	TRBJ1-4	TRBD1	few	CASSSRDRGPEKLFF	TGTGCCAGCAGCTCCAGGGACAGGGGACCAGAAAAACTGTTTTTT
TRBV28	TRBJ1-2	-	-	CACSTGYYGYTF	TGTGCCTGCTCCACAGGCTACTATGGCTACACCTTC
TRBV4-1	TRBJ1-6	TRBD1	-	CASSQEPGGATPLHF	TGCGCCAGCAGCCAAGAACCAGGGGGCGCGACACCCCTCCACTTT
TRBV19	TRBJ2-5	TRBD1	-	CASSPGTGGKETQYF	TGTGCCAGTAGTCCGGGGACAGGGGGGAAAGAGACCCAGTACTTC
TRBV4-2	TRBJ2-4	TRBD2	few	CASSQDKGLAGGLAKNIQYF	TGTGCCAGCAGCCAAGATAAGGGCCTAGCGGGGGGCTTAGCCAAAAACATTCAGTACTTC
TRBV7-9	TRBJ1-2	-	few	CASSLWDNKEGYTF	TGTGCCAGCAGCTTATGGGACAATAAGGAAGGCTACACCTTC
TRBV5-4	TRBJ2-2	TRBD1	few	CASSLQGATGELFF	TGTGCCAGCAGCTTACAGGGGGCGACCGGGGAGCTGTTTTTT
TRBV18	TRBJ2-7	-	-	CASSPGSLDEQYF	TGTGCCAGCTCACCCGGTAGTCTGGACGAGCAGTACTTC
TRBV28	TRBJ1-5	-	-	CASTFGGSNQPQHF	TGTGCCAGCACCTTTGGAGGAAGCAATCAGCCCCAGCATTTT
TRBV2	TRBJ2-5	TRBD1	few	CASSPGDRAGETQYF	TGTGCCAGCAGTCCAGGGGACAGGGCAGGGGAGACCCAGTACTTC
TRBV5-1	TRBJ2-7	TRBD2	-	CASSFGLAGPEQYF	TGCGCCAGCAGCTTTGGACTAGCGGGACCCGAGCAGTACTTC
TRBV4-2	TRBJ2-1	TRBD2	-	CASSRREATHNEQFF	TGTGCCAGCAGCCGCCGGGAGGCCACGCACAATGAGCAGTTCTTC
TRBV5-6	TRBJ2-3	TRBD2	-	CASSLALAGTDTQYF	TGTGCCAGCAGCTTGGCGCTAGCGGGGACAGATACGCAGTATTTT
TRBV30	TRBJ1-2	TRBD1	-	CAWITLGTANYGYTF	TGTGCCTGGATTACTCTCGGGACAGCTAACTATGGCTACACCTTC
TRBV7-9	TRBJ2-4	-	-	CASSPQGIQYF	TGTGCCAGCAGCCCCCAGGGCATTCAGTACTTC
TRBV28	TRBJ1-2	TRBD1	-	CASSLLGQGYGYTF	TGTGCCAGCAGTCTCCTCGGACAGGGATATGGCTACACCTTC
TRBV7-9	TRBJ1-4	TRBD1	-	CASSYGQGAVKLFF	TGTGCCAGCAGCTACGGACAGGGGGCGGTTAAACTGTTTTTT
TRBV11-2	TRBJ2-7	-	-	CASSSGDLYEQYF	TGTGCCAGCAGCTCGGGGGACTTATACGAGCAGTACTTC
TRBV30	TRBJ1-3	TRBD1	-	CAWLLYLGGLLFRSGNTIYF	TGTGCCTGGCTCCTCTATCTAGGGGGCCTCCTATTCCGCTCTGGAAACACCATATATTTT
TRBV2	TRBJ1-4	TRBD1	-	CASRNPKLTGVNEKLFF	TGTGCCAGCAGGAATCCAAAGCTGACAGGGGTAAATGAAAAACTGTTTTTT
TRBV7-2	TRBJ2-5	TRBD2	-	CASSLGGRVQETQYF	TGTGCCAGCAGCTTAGGGGGGAGGGTTCAAGAGACCCAGTACTTC
TRBV9	TRBJ2-1	-	once	CASSVVPGSYNEQFF	TGTGCCAGCAGCGTAGTCCCGGGTTCCTACAATGAGCAGTTCTTC
TRBV10-3	TRBJ2-3	TRBD1	-	CAISRPGQGDTDTQYF	TGTGCCATCAGTCGACCGGGACAGGGGGACACAGATACGCAGTATTTT
TRBV5-1	TRBJ2-3	TRBD1	-	CASRKQGGTDTQYF	TGCGCCAGCAGGAAACAGGGGGGCACAGATACGCAGTATTTT
TRBV2	TRBJ1-2	TRBD1	-	CASRAGTGELFDGYTF	TGTGCCAGTCGAGCGGGGACAGGGGAATTATTTGATGGCTACACCTTC
TRBV9	TRBJ2-7	TRBD1	-	CASSVGGQGNEQYF	TGTGCCAGCAGCGTAGGTGGACAGGGTAACGAGCAGTACTTC